Listed here are 31 T cell receptor beta chains from one sample, sequenced in a study of T-cell memory formation after mild COVID-19 (dated by TCRdb to the early 2020s). The library came from 5' RACE. TCRdb shows the sequencer as Illumina NovaSeq 6000. TCRdb itself trimmed the public reads at Q25 with fastp, ran MiXCR and retained productive beta chains. Rows merge per CDR3 protein into single entries with the most common DNA and genes. This sample is represented by about 290,000 distinct CDR3 sequences; roughly 17% of them were singletons. The ten largest clones take up 23% of the sample. Sequenced material: PBMCs or a T cell subset sorted from them (not recorded which). Receptor source: a man aged 18 to 30 who had mild COVID-19 (a few samples of this study predate the infection). The sample titles of this study are shuffled in the database, so cell type and time point are left out; the donor was told from shared clones.

This chain joins TRBV4-2 and TRBJ1-2; possibly TRBD1 for D (5 bases). The CDR3 spans 16 residues. Trimming stripped 0 bases from V and 2 bases from J, with 13 bases between. CDR1 and CDR2 (germline): LGHNA, YNFKEQ. The CDR3 here is CASSQEKGAGNYGYTF. CDR3 in DNA: TGTGCCAGCAGCCAAGAAAAAGGGGCAGGGAACTATGGCTACACCTTC.

This chain connects TRBV6-5 to TRBJ2-7, with 9 bases matching TRBD1. V was clipped by 4 bases and J by 3 bases; unmatched bases: 4. Germline V gene lookup returns CDR1 MNHEY and CDR2 SVGAGI. This CDR3 spans 14 amino acids. The CDR3 is CASSLYRGLYEQYV. The CDR3 region has the DNA TGTGCCAGCAGTTTATACAGGGGGCTCTACGAGCAGTACGTC.

This rearrangement joins TRBV5-5 to TRBJ1-5, with D perhaps matching TRBD1 (6 bases). CDR1 is SGHKS, CDR2 YYEKEE, per germline (reference sequence). The V and J ends lost 2 bases and 4 bases respectively, with 10 bases between them. The CDR3 totals 14 residues. In DNA form, the CDR3 reads TGTGCCAGCAGCTTCGGGACAATAAATCAGCCCCAGCATTTT. This encodes CASSFGTINQPQHF. The variable domain in full, completed from reference TRBV5-5 and TRBJ1-5, reads DAGVTQSPTHLIKTRGQQVTLRCSPISGHKSVSWYQQVLGQGPQFIFQYYEKEERGRGNFPDRFSARQFPNYSSELNVNALLLGDSALYLCASSFGTINQPQHFGDGTRLSIL.

The chain carries TRBV27 and TRBJ1-2; 7 nucleotides line up with TRBD1. This CDR3 is built from 16 residues. The germline V gene has CDR1 MNHEY and CDR2 SMNVEV (reference sequence). V trimming: 9 bases; J trimming: 7 bases; junction bases outside the gene matches: 20. The CDR3: CASRAATGKFVGGYTF. The CDR3 nucleotides are TGTGCCAGTAGGGCGGCGACAGGGAAGTTTGTGGGTGGCTACACCTTC.

This clonotype was observed a handful of times. J is TRBJ1-1 and V is TRBV6-5; D is undetermined. There are 15 residues in the CDR3. CDR1 and CDR2 (germline): MNHEY, SVGAGI. Trimming removed 0 bases at V and 0 bases at J, with 8 bases between. The CDR3 reads CASSYSGTMNTEAFF. In nucleotides, the CDR3 is TGTGCCAGCAGTTACTCGGGTACCATGAACACTGAAGCTTTCTTT.

The chain joins TRBV20-1 to TRBJ1-4; D is possibly TRBD1 (5 bases). The CDR3 is made up of 14 amino acids. Germline-derived CDR1 and CDR2 are DFQATT and SNEGSKA (reference sequence). The V and J ends lost 3 bases and 6 bases respectively, with 14 bases between them. CDR3 amino acids: CSASGRDVYEKLFF. The CDR3 DNA follows: TGCAGTGCTAGCGGTAGGGACGTTTATGAAAAACTGTTTTTT.

V usage is TRBV20-1 and J usage is TRBJ2-3; D not certain. V was pared by 4 bases and J by 2 bases, with 10 bases between. CDR1 and CDR2 from the germline V gene are DFQATT and SNEGSKA (reference sequence). This CDR3 comprises 13 residues. The CDR3 loop reads CSAMYQNTDTQYF. The CDR3 DNA sequence: TGCAGTGCTATGTATCAGAACACAGATACGCAGTATTTT.

The chain is built from TRBV15 and TRBJ1-2, with D possibly being TRBD1 (5 bases). Trimming removed 0 bases at V and 4 bases at J, with 15 bases between. The CDR3 spans 16 residues. CDR1 is LNHNV and CDR2 is YYDKDF in the germline V gene (reference sequence). CDR3 protein: CATSRDMVGLGYGYTF. DNA for the CDR3: TGTGCCACCAGCAGAGATATGGTGGGGCTAGGCTATGGCTACACCTTC.

The CDR3 DNA reads TGTGCCAGCAGGGGGACAGTTAGCACAGATACGCAGTATTTT. Its translation is CASRGTVSTDTQYF. The chain joins TRBV7-2 to TRBJ2-3; 7 nucleotides align to TRBD1. CDR1 and CDR2 from the germline V gene are SGHTA and FQGNSA. There are 14 residues in the CDR3. Trimming removed 6 bases from V and 0 bases from J; junction bases left unmatched: 3.

This clonotype was seen only a few times. The chain has TRBV7-9 and TRBJ1-3, with 7 bases lining up with TRBD1. V dropped 5 bases and J dropped 1; count of bases not matched to a gene: 5. Germline CDR1 reads SEHNR; CDR2 reads FQNEAQ (reference sequence). The CDR3 is 15 residues long. The CDR3 sequence: CASSLKGQSGNTIYF. The CDR3 nucleotides read TGTGCCAGCAGCCTAAAGGGACAGTCTGGAAACACCATATATTTT.

The chain links TRBV5-1 to TRBJ2-3, with 7 bases identical to TRBD1. The CDR3 loop spans 16 amino acids. J lost 0 bases, V lost 3 bases, and 7 bases had no gene match. The germline V gene has CDR1 SGHRS and CDR2 YFSETQ. The CDR3 coding sequence is TGCGCCAGCAGCTCCCCCGGGACAGAAAGCACAGATACGCAGTATTTT. Translation: CASSSPGTESTDTQYF.

This clonotype has a handful of counts. The rearrangement links TRBV20-1 to TRBJ2-1; 10 positions match TRBD2. Trimming at V came to 5 bases and at J to 5 bases, leaving 6 bases not matched to a gene. This CDR3 comprises 14 residues. Looked up from germline, CDR1 is DFQATT and CDR2 is SNEGSKA (reference sequence). In nucleotides, the CDR3 is TGCAGTGCTCAAACTAGCGGGGTGAACAATGAGCAGTTCTTC. It translates to CSAQTSGVNNEQFF.

The chain recombines TRBV4-3 with TRBJ1-6; D unclear. Germline V gives CDR1 LGHNA, CDR2 YSLEER. The CDR3 extends over 17 amino acids. Trimming removed 3 bases from V and 9 bases from J, with 21 bases in between. Here the CDR3 DNA reads TGCGCCAGCAGCCAGGCCCCAAGAGTTGCCGTTGGTTCACCCCTCCACTTT. It specifies CASSQAPRVAVGSPLHF.

This clonotype was observed at least ten times. This rearrangement joins TRBV27 to TRBJ1-1; D possibly corresponds to TRBD1 (5 bases). The CDR3 extends over 17 amino acids. V dropped 2 bases and J dropped 5 bases, with 21 bases sitting between them. The germline V gene has CDR1 MNHEY and CDR2 SMNVEV (reference sequence). Written as DNA, the CDR3 is TGTGCCAGCAGTTTAACCCTTCGGGAAGGGGAGTGGACTGAAGCTTTCTTT. Translation: CASSLTLREGEWTEAFF.

V gene TRBV5-4 combines with J gene TRBJ2-2, with D hard to call. Trimming shortened V by 4 bases and J by 4 bases, and 14 bases separated the two germline ends. This CDR3 comprises 15 residues. Germline V gene data show CDR1 as SGHNT and CDR2 as YYREEE (reference sequence). The CDR3 loop is CASSLSAMVTGELFF. In nucleotides, the CDR3 is TGTGCCAGCAGCCTAAGCGCGATGGTCACCGGGGAGCTGTTTTTT.

This clonotype has more than one count but fewer than ten. The J gene is TRBJ2-5, the V gene TRBV4-1, with 10 bases lining up with TRBD2. With 1 base clipped from V and 4 bases from J, the junction kept 3 bases outside the gene matches. Germline V gene sequence: CDR1 MGHRA, CDR2 YSYEKL. The CDR3 runs 15 residues. CDR3 sequence reads: CASSQGTSGGETQYF. The CDR3 DNA reads TGCGCCAGCAGCCAAGGGACTAGCGGAGGAGAGACCCAGTACTTC.

In its sample, this clonotype was seen a few times. The chain combines TRBV4-1 with TRBJ2-1; either TRBD1 or TRBD2 may fit D (5 bases each). V dropped 0 bases and J dropped 6 bases, with 12 bases sitting between them. Germline-derived CDR1 and CDR2 are MGHRA and YSYEKL. This CDR3 has 15 amino acids. CDR3 in amino acids: CASSQEAWGSNEQFF. The CDR3 bases are TGCGCCAGCAGCCAAGAAGCTTGGGGGTCCAATGAGCAGTTCTTC.

This chain links TRBV4-1 with TRBJ2-1, with D possibly being TRBD2 (5 bases). There are 13 residues in the CDR3. With 4 bases removed from V and 9 bases from J, the gap between germline ends came to 13 bases. Per the germline V gene, CDR1 is MGHRA and CDR2 is YSYEKL. The CDR3 DNA follows: TGCGCCAGCAGCCCAAAGCGGTCGGGTGAGCAGTTCTTC. Encoded protein: CASSPKRSGEQFF.

This rearrangement joins TRBV7-9 to TRBJ2-1, with D perhaps given as TRBD1 or TRBD2 (5 bases each). The ends were cut back, 2 bases at V and 5 bases at J, with 10 bases in the middle. Germline CDR1 reads SEHNR; CDR2 reads FQNEAQ (reference sequence). This CDR3 is built from 14 residues. Here the CDR3 DNA reads TGTGCCAGCAGCTTATCATTGGGGGACAATGAGCAGTTCTTC. Encoded protein: CASSLSLGDNEQFF.

The rearrangement links TRBV6-6 to TRBJ2-5; D is uncertain. The V end lost 5 bases, the J end lost 2 bases, and 9 bases lay between the germline ends. This CDR3 region has 13 residues. The germline gives CDR1 MNHNY, CDR2 SVGAGI (reference sequence). The CDR3 region has the DNA TGTGCCAGCAGTGGGTTCGAGCAAGAGACCCAGTACTTC. Its translation is CASSGFEQETQYF.

V is TRBV14 and J is TRBJ2-1; TRBD1 matches 10 bases. This CDR3 is 15 amino acids long. The J segment lost 7 bases and the V segment lost 4 bases, leaving 7 bases of the junction unmatched. Germline lookup yields CDR1 SGHDN and CDR2 FVKESK. Written as DNA, the CDR3 is TGTGCCAGCAGCCTCGTTAGGACAGGGGGAAATGAGCAGTTCTTC. It yields the protein CASSLVRTGGNEQFF.

The rearrangement joins TRBV10-3 to TRBJ2-2; a possible D gene is TRBD2 (6 bases). The ends were cut back, 10 bases at V and 3 bases at J, with 15 bases in the middle. The CDR3 spans 14 residues. Germline V gives CDR1 ENHRY, CDR2 SYGVKD. The CDR3 DNA follows: TGTGCCACCAATAGCGGACCCGACACCGGGGAGCTGTTTTTT. It specifies CATNSGPDTGELFF.

DNA of the CDR3: TGTGCCAGCAGCGGACTAGCGGGGTACAATGAGCAGTTCTTC. It encodes CASSGLAGYNEQFF. The genes are TRBV7-2 and TRBJ2-1; 12 nucleotides align to TRBD2. Germline V CDR1 and CDR2: SGHTA, FQGNSA. This CDR3 spans 14 amino acids. V lost 5 bases, J lost 4 bases, and 0 bases stayed unmatched.

The genes are TRBV9 and TRBJ1-2; D possibly corresponds to TRBD1 (6 bases). Germline V gives CDR1 SGDLS, CDR2 YYNGEE. Between the trimmed V and J ends, which lost 0 bases and 6 bases, there was a span of 12 bases. The CDR3 sequence is 14 residues long. The DNA of the CDR3 is TGTGCCAGCAGCGTAGTAGCAGGGGCCCATGGCTACACCTTC. Protein: CASSVVAGAHGYTF.

The gene calls are TRBV20-1 and TRBJ2-1; D ambiguous. Looked up from germline, CDR1 is DFQATT and CDR2 is SNEGSKA (reference sequence). With 3 bases removed from V and 0 bases from J, the gap between germline ends came to 9 bases. The CDR3 is 14 residues long. For the CDR3, the DNA is TGCAGTGCTAGGGGGTCCGTCTCCTACAATGAGCAGTTCTTC. Protein product: CSARGSVSYNEQFF.

The rearrangement joins TRBV6-5 to TRBJ2-6, with 7 bases identical to TRBD1. Germline CDR1 and CDR2: MNHEY and SVGAGI. The CDR3 is 15 amino acids. Trimming cost V 6 bases and J 7 bases; bases outside gene matches: 9. In nucleotides, the CDR3 is TGTGCCAGCAGACGACAGGGTGGAAGAGCCAACGTCCTGACTTTC. The encoded protein is CASRRQGGRANVLTF.

This chain connects TRBV7-9 to TRBJ2-3; D unclear. There are 14 residues in the CDR3. The germline CDR1 and CDR2 sequences are SEHNR and FQNEAQ (reference sequence). Trimming left V 5 bases short and J 0 bases short, with 9 bases between. The CDR3 loop reads CASSNSYSTDTQYF. CDR3 coding DNA: TGTGCCAGCAGCAACAGTTATAGCACAGATACGCAGTATTTT.

The V gene is TRBV4-1, the J gene TRBJ2-3, with D tentatively TRBD2 (6 bases). Trimming removed 4 bases from V and 2 bases from J, with 10 bases in between. Germline V lookup: CDR1 MGHRA, CDR2 YSYEKL. This CDR3 contains 14 residues. CDR3 amino acids: CASSPGTPTDTQYF. In nucleotides, the CDR3 is TGCGCCAGCAGCCCCGGGACTCCCACAGATACGCAGTATTTT.

There are many counts of this clonotype. The V call is TRBV4-1, the J call TRBJ2-7; D is tentatively TRBD1 or TRBD2 (5 bases each). CDR1 is MGHRA, CDR2 YSYEKL, per germline. This CDR3 is built from 18 residues. V dropped 6 bases and J dropped 2 bases, with 26 bases sitting between them. The CDR3 sequence: CASSLHFRAGRVTYEQYV. DNA for the CDR3: TGCGCCAGCAGTCTACACTTTCGAGCAGGGAGAGTAACCTACGAGCAGTACGTC.

The chain couples TRBV19 to TRBJ2-5; 7 nucleotides match TRBD2. The ends lost 7 bases at V and 9 bases at J; junction bases unmatched: 5. CDR1 is LNHDA, CDR2 SQIVND, per germline (reference sequence). The CDR3 sequence is 11 residues long. CDR3 sequence (DNA): TGTGCCAGTAACCGGGAGGTATCCCAGTACTTC. Its translation: CASNREVSQYF.

Ten or more counts support this clonotype. CDR3 residues: CSARVQQGVGSPLHF. CDR3 DNA: TGCAGTGCTAGAGTTCAACAGGGTGTTGGTTCACCCCTCCACTTT. The chain recombines TRBV20-1 with TRBJ1-6; D is perhaps TRBD1 (6 bases). Trimming stripped 1 base from V and 9 bases from J, with 16 bases between. Germline V CDR1 and CDR2: DFQATT, SNEGSKA (reference sequence). This CDR3 has 15 amino acids.